These 16 T cell receptor beta chains came from one sample sequenced in a study of T-cell memory formation after mild COVID-19 listed by TCRdb under 2021. Libraries came from 5' RACE. Sequencing instrument: Illumina NovaSeq 6000. TCRdb reprocessing: public reads trimmed at Q25 with fastp, clones called with MiXCR, in-frame beta chains kept. Under each unique CDR3 protein, matching rows form one entry showing the most common genes and DNA. The sample table shows roughly 250,000 distinct CDR3 sequences, and 16% are seen once. More than 20% of the sample belongs to the ten largest clones. The specimen was PBMCs or a T cell subset sorted from them (not recorded which). The receptors were gathered from a man between 18 and 29 years old who had mild COVID-19 (a few samples of this study predate the infection). The sample titles of this study are shuffled in the database, so cell type and time point are left out; the donor was told from shared clones.

This clonotype was picked up a small number of times. The V and J genes are TRBV7-9 and TRBJ2-7, with D hard to call. The CDR3 runs 14 residues. V was pared by 4 bases and J by 6 bases, with 16 bases between. Per germline, CDR1 SEHNR and CDR2 FQNEAQ (reference sequence). CDR3: CASSSLQVLGEQYV. The CDR3 bases are TGTGCCAGCAGCTCCCTGCAGGTCTTGGGCGAGCAGTACGTC.

This clonotype came up a few times. The chain joins TRBV29-1 to TRBJ2-5, with D possibly TRBD2 on 6 matching bases. CDR3 size: 12 residues. Germline loops: CDR1 SQVTM, CDR2 ANQGSEA. V was pared by 4 bases and J by 2 bases, with 8 bases between. The CDR3 region has the DNA TGCAGCGTTGCGGGACTGCAAGAGACCCAGTACTTC. It translates to CSVAGLQETQYF.

This clonotype appeared a few times. J is TRBJ1-2 and V is TRBV6-1; 7 bases map to TRBD1. The junction had 8 bases not matched to a gene; V was cut back by 2 bases and J by 5 bases. This CDR3 spans 15 amino acids. Per germline, CDR1 MNHNS and CDR2 SASEGT. The CDR3 sequence is CASSEQTGEGYGYTF. CDR3 sequence (DNA): TGTGCCAGCAGTGAACAAACAGGGGAAGGATATGGCTACACCTTC.

The chain links TRBV6-5 to TRBJ2-1; weak D call: TRBD1 (6 bases). Germline V gene lookup returns CDR1 MNHEY and CDR2 SVGAGI. The CDR3 is 15 amino acids. Trimming cost V 4 bases and J 8 bases, with 18 bases left between them. Here the CDR3 reads CASSSDRPRVDEQFF. The CDR3 coding sequence is TGTGCCAGCAGTTCAGACAGGCCAAGGGTGGATGAGCAGTTCTTC.

The chain employs TRBV28 and TRBJ1-2; 9 bases match TRBD1. The CDR3 totals 14 residues. V dropped 3 bases and J dropped 8; count of bases not matched to a gene: 7. Per germline, CDR1 MDHEN and CDR2 SYDVKM. CDR3 in DNA: TGTGCCAGCAGTTTTGGGACAGGGTGGCGGGGCTACACCTTC. This sequence encodes CASSFGTGWRGYTF.

This clonotype was detected only a few times. The chain has TRBV3-1 and TRBJ1-3; 7 bases are shared with TRBD1. V shed 0 bases, J shed 0 bases, and the junction held 2 bases outside the gene matches. The CDR3 is made up of 16 amino acids. The V gene's germline CDR1 is LGHDT and CDR2 YNNKEL (reference sequence). CDR3 coding DNA: TGTGCCAGCAGCCAAGAAGGGACAGACTCTGGAAACACCATATATTTT. It yields the protein CASSQEGTDSGNTIYF. The entire variable domain, with the rest obtained from reference TRBV3-1 and TRBJ1-3, is as follows: DTAVSQTPKYLVTQMGNDKSIKCEQNLGHDTMYWYKQDSKKFLKIMFSYNNKELIINETVPNRFSPKSPDKAHLNLHINSLELGDSAVYFCASSQEGTDSGNTIYFGEGSWLTVV.

The genes are TRBV4-2 and TRBJ1-2, with a tentative D call TRBD1 (5 bases). The CDR3 is made up of 15 amino acids. The ends were cut back, 1 base at V and 5 bases at J, with 14 bases in the middle. CDR1 LGHNA and CDR2 YNFKEQ come from the germline V gene. CDR3 bases: TGTGCCAGCAGCCAAGTAGACCAGGGAGGATATGGCTACACCTTC. Its protein is CASSQVDQGGYGYTF.

This chain uses TRBV2 with TRBJ1-2; tentative D call: TRBD1 (5 bases). Trimming removed 6 bases at V and 6 bases at J, with 14 bases between. The CDR3 covers 13 residues. Germline V gene data show CDR1 as SNHLY and CDR2 as FYNNEI. CDR3 sequence (DNA): TGTGCCAGCAGGGAGTATCAGGGCGATGGCTACACCTTC. Translated: CASREYQGDGYTF.

This clonotype was counted a few times. The chain employs TRBV23-1 and TRBJ2-7; 12 positions match TRBD1. TRBV23-1 is noted as an ORF with a role that remains uncertain. After removal of 1 base from V and 4 bases from J, the junction contained 11 bases not matched to a gene. This CDR3 spans 18 amino acids. This chain's CDR3 is CASSQFRDRGPHRYEQYV. CDR3 sequence (DNA): TGCGCCAGCAGTCAATTCCGGGACAGGGGGCCCCACAGATACGAGCAGTACGTC.

The V and J genes are TRBV20-1 and TRBJ2-1, with 8 bases lining up with TRBD2. There are 15 residues in the CDR3. Germline values: CDR1 DFQATT, CDR2 SNEGSKA (reference sequence). V lost 6 bases, J lost 5 bases, and 12 bases stayed unmatched. The CDR3 protein is CSALNRRGAHNEQFF. The DNA for the CDR3 is TGCAGTGCGCTCAACCGGCGGGGGGCCCACAATGAGCAGTTCTTC.

This chain joins TRBV7-2 and TRBJ2-7; 11 bases fit TRBD1. V lost 4 bases and J lost 4; bases outside the gene matches: 6. The CDR3 contains 15 residues. The germline gives CDR1 SGHTA, CDR2 FQGNSA. Written as DNA, the CDR3 is TGTGCCAGCAGCTCCCGGACAGGGGGCGCTTACGAGCAGTACGTC. This codes for CASSSRTGGAYEQYV.

The J gene is TRBJ2-1, the V gene TRBV5-1; D may be TRBD1 or TRBD2 (5 bases each). CDR1 and CDR2 (germline): SGHRS, YFSETQ. CDR3 length: 15 amino acids. V lost 0 bases, J lost 5 bases, and 12 bases lay in between. The DNA of the CDR3 is TGCGCCAGCAGCTTGGACCCCCGGGGCAACAATGAGCAGTTCTTC. Translating it yields CASSLDPRGNNEQFF.

This clonotype was detected a few times. V is TRBV7-2 and J is TRBJ2-1, with D possibly TRBD2 on 7 matching bases. V was pared by 2 bases and J by 7 bases, with 12 bases between. CDR3 length equals 14 residues. Germline V lookup: CDR1 SGHTA, CDR2 FQGNSA. The DNA for the CDR3 is TGTGCCAGCAGCTTATACGCGGGGGCAAATGAGCAGTTCTTC. Amino acids: CASSLYAGANEQFF.

This clonotype was counted between two and nine times. The CDR3 region has the DNA TGTGCCAGCAGCGAATTCACCGGGGAGCTGTTTTTT. The encoded protein is CASSEFTGELFF. The V call is TRBV7-2, the J call TRBJ2-2; D call uncertain. The CDR3 spans 12 residues. The germline V gene encodes CDR1 SGHTA and CDR2 FQGNSA. Trimming shortened V by 5 bases and J by 4 bases, and 5 bases separated the two germline ends.

This clonotype has a handful of counts. Here the CDR3 DNA reads TGTGCCTGGGTCGAGACAGGGGGCAAGAGTAAGGGCTCCTACAATGAGCAGTTCTTC. Amino acid sequence: CAWVETGGKSKGSYNEQFF. The chain joins TRBV30 to TRBJ2-1, with 10 positions matching TRBD1. Germline loops: CDR1 GTSNPN, CDR2 SVGIG (reference sequence). This CDR3 has 19 amino acids. Trimming took 5 bases from V and 0 from J; bases not matched to a gene: 16.

V and J are TRBV19 and TRBJ2-1; a possible D gene is TRBD2 (6 bases). From germline, CDR1 is LNHDA and CDR2 SQIVND (reference sequence). CDR3 length: 17 amino acids. Trimming took 3 bases from V and 9 from J, leaving 24 bases between them. CDR3 DNA sequence: TGTGCCAGTAGTATCGGGGCTAGCGCCGGGTGGGACGCTGAGCAGTTCTTC. Its protein is CASSIGASAGWDAEQFF. The entire variable domain, with the rest obtained from reference TRBV19 and TRBJ2-1, is as follows: DGGITQSPKYLFRKEGQNVTLSCEQNLNHDAMYWYRQDPGQGLRLIYYSQIVNDFQKGDIAEGYSVSREKKESFPLTVTSAQKNPTAFYLCASSIGASAGWDAEQFFGPGTRLTVL.